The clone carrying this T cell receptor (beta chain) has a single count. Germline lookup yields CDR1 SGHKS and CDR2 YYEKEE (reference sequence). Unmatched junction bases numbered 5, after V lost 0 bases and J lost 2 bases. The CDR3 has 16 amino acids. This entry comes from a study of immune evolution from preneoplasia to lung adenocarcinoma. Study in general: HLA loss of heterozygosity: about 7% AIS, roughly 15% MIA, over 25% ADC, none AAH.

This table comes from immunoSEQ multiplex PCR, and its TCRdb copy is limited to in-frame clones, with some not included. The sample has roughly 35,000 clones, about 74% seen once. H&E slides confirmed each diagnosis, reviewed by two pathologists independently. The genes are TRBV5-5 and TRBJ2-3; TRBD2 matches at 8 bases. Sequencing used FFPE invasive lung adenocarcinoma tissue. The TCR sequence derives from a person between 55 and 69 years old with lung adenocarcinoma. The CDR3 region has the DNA TGTGCCAGCAGCTTGGAGAGCGGGGGCAACACAGATACGCAGTATTTT. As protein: CASSLESGGNTDTQYF.